A single sample gave rise to the 30 T cell receptor beta chains below, sequenced in a study of T cell responses to AZD1222 COVID-19 vaccine. Repertoires were generated with immunoSEQ multiplex PCR, while TCRdb's copy carries only in-frame clones and drops some. The table includes 95,000 to 100,000 clones, about 88% detected once. The source material was peripheral blood, sampled 28 days after the second AZD1222 dose. Receptors originate from an adult who received the AZD1222 COVID-19 vaccine.

The rearrangement links TRBV24-1 to TRBJ2-1, with unresolved D. CDR3 length: 11 amino acids. The germline V and J ends were trimmed by 2 bases and 5 bases, with 0 bases remaining between them. Germline loops: CDR1 KGHDR, CDR2 SFDVKD. For the CDR3, the DNA is TGTGCCACCAGTGATTACAATGAGCAGTTCTTC. Amino acids: CATSDYNEQFF.

The J gene is TRBJ1-4, the V gene TRBV5-6; D ambiguous. Trimming stripped 0 bases from V and 4 bases from J, with 10 bases between. CDR1 is SGHDT and CDR2 is YYEEEE in the germline V gene. This CDR3 comprises 15 residues. The CDR3 loop is CASSLVGADNEKLFF. The CDR3 nucleotides are TGTGCCAGCAGCTTGGTCGGTGCGGATAATGAAAAACTGTTTTTT.

The J gene is TRBJ2-5, the V gene TRBV6-5; TRBD1 aligns across 8 bases. CDR1 is MNHEY and CDR2 is SVGAGI in the germline V gene. CDR3 length equals 15 residues. V gave up 6 bases and J gave up 4 bases; unmatched junction bases: 10. CDR3 in amino acids: CASRAGGDRRETQYF. The CDR3 bases are TGTGCCAGCAGGGCTGGAGGGGACAGGAGAGAGACCCAGTACTTC.

The V and J genes are TRBV6-1 and TRBJ1-6, with D possibly TRBD1 on 5 matching bases. From germline, CDR1 is MNHNS and CDR2 SASEGT. The ends were cut back, 3 bases at V and 10 bases at J, with 13 bases in the middle. The CDR3 totals 14 residues. The CDR3, as DNA: TGTGCCAGCAGTGATGGCAGGGTGGGGTCACCCCTCCACTTT. Translating gives CASSDGRVGSPLHF.

The chain combines TRBV19 with TRBJ1-5; 10 positions match TRBD1. Trimming at V came to 7 bases and at J to 2 bases, leaving 5 bases not matched to a gene. The CDR3 spans 15 residues. Looked up from germline, CDR1 is LNHDA and CDR2 is SQIVND (reference sequence). CDR3 protein: CASMGQGIGNQPQHF. The CDR3, as DNA: TGTGCCAGTATGGGACAGGGGATTGGCAATCAGCCCCAGCATTTT.

This chain connects TRBV20-1 to TRBJ1-3; D is possibly TRBD1 (5 bases). Per germline, CDR1 DFQATT and CDR2 SNEGSKA (reference sequence). The CDR3 extends over 15 amino acids. V was cut by 3 bases and J by 0 bases, with 12 bases left in between. CDR3 protein: CSASKGSSSGNTIYF. CDR3 bases: TGCAGTGCTAGTAAGGGGTCCAGCTCTGGAAACACCATATATTTT.

The chain uses TRBV5-1 and TRBJ1-3, with a possible D match to TRBD1 (5 bases). The CDR3 is 16 residues long. The V end lost 3 bases, the J end lost 2 bases, and 15 bases lay between the germline ends. The V gene's germline CDR1 is SGHRS and CDR2 YFSETQ. CDR3 sequence (DNA): TGCGCCAGCAGCTGGGGCCCCGAGAGTCCTGGAAACACCATATATTTT. Protein: CASSWGPESPGNTIYF.

This chain links TRBV4-1 with TRBJ1-2, with D uncertain. V gave up 1 base and J gave up 7 bases, with 13 bases separating them. This CDR3 is 14 amino acids long. Germline V gene data show CDR1 as MGHRA and CDR2 as YSYEKL. The CDR3, as DNA: TGCGCCAGCAGCCAAGTTGGAGGAAGACGTGGCTACACCTTC. Translated: CASSQVGGRRGYTF.

The chain is built from TRBV18 and TRBJ1-2; D might be TRBD1 (5 bases). CDR3 length: 13 amino acids. Germline V gives CDR1 KGHSH, CDR2 LQKENI. Between the trimmed V and J ends, which lost 2 bases and 8 bases, there was a span of 12 bases. The CDR3 sequence: CASSPGRWDGYTF. The DNA of the CDR3 is TGTGCCAGCTCACCAGGGCGTTGGGACGGCTACACCTTC.

The chain couples TRBV6-5 to TRBJ1-6; D is uncertain. CDR3 length: 12 amino acids. Germline V gene data show CDR1 as MNHEY and CDR2 as SVGAGI. V gave up 7 bases and J gave up 0 bases, with 1 base separating them. CDR3 coding DNA: TGTGCCAGCAACTCCTATAATTCACCCCTCCACTTT. It specifies CASNSYNSPLHF.

V and J are TRBV28 and TRBJ1-2; possibly TRBD1 for D (6 bases). Per the germline V gene, CDR1 is MDHEN and CDR2 is SYDVKM. The ends were cut back, 3 bases at V and 4 bases at J, with 12 bases in the middle. There are 14 residues in the CDR3. The chain's CDR3 is CASSFNYRAYGYTF. CDR3 sequence (DNA): TGTGCCAGCAGTTTCAATTACAGGGCCTATGGCTACACCTTC.

The chain carries TRBV5-1 and TRBJ2-7; D is ambiguous. Germline V CDR1 and CDR2: SGHRS, YFSETQ. Deletions cut 5 bases from V and 0 bases from J, with 18 bases between. The CDR3 totals 16 residues. DNA of the CDR3: TGCGCCAGCAGACCTCACTCGGAGAGGAGCTCCTACGAGCAGTACTTC. Its protein is CASRPHSERSSYEQYF.

J is TRBJ1-5 and V is TRBV12-3 or TRBV12-4; D gene unclear. Trimming shortened V by 6 bases and J by 3 bases, and 6 bases separated the two germline ends. The CDR3 is made up of 12 amino acids. The CDR3 bases are TGTGCCAGCAGCTCCCCCAATCAGCCCCAGCATTTT. This encodes CASSSPNQPQHF.

The chain uses TRBV27 and TRBJ1-2; 10 bases align to TRBD1. There are 15 residues in the CDR3. V dropped 5 bases and J dropped 3; count of bases not matched to a gene: 6. Germline-derived CDR1 and CDR2 are MNHEY and SMNVEV (reference sequence). This CDR3 is CASSGAGTGDYGYTF. The CDR3 nucleotides are TGTGCCAGCAGTGGGGCCGGGACAGGGGACTATGGCTACACCTTC.

V and J are TRBV3-1 (or the pseudogene TRBV3-2) and TRBJ1-5; no clear D gene. Trimming cost V 0 bases and J 6 bases, with 6 bases left between them. The germline V gene has CDR1 LGHDT and CDR2 YNNKEL (reference sequence). The CDR3 has 13 residues. The CDR3 is CASSQDIGQPQHF. In DNA form, the CDR3 reads TGTGCCAGCAGCCAAGATATCGGTCAGCCCCAGCATTTT.

V gene TRBV28 combines with J gene TRBJ1-4; maybe TRBD1 (5 bases). Trimming took off 3 bases at V and 2 bases at J, with 16 bases between the two ends. CDR1 and CDR2 from the germline V gene are MDHEN and SYDVKM. This CDR3 contains 17 residues. CDR3 loop: CASSFLGAGWTNEKLFF. As DNA, the CDR3 is TGTGCCAGCAGTTTCCTAGGGGCAGGGTGGACTAATGAAAAACTGTTTTTT.

In its sample, this clone was seen a few times. This chain links TRBV5-1 with TRBJ2-7; no clear D. CDR3 length equals 12 residues. Trimming pared 5 bases from V and 5 bases from J, leaving 11 bases between. Per germline, CDR1 SGHRS and CDR2 YFSETQ. CDR3 sequence: CASSEGPDEQYF. The CDR3 nucleotides read TGCGCCAGCAGTGAAGGGCCCGACGAGCAGTACTTC. The entire variable domain, with the rest obtained from reference TRBV5-1 and TRBJ2-7, is as follows: KAGVTQTPRYLIKTRGQQVTLSCSPISGHRSVSWYQQTPGQGLQFLFEYFSETQRNKGNFPGRFSGRQFSNSRSEMNVSTLELGDSALYLCASSEGPDEQYFGPGTRLTVT.

This clone came up a few times. This chain links TRBV29-1 with TRBJ1-2, with D possibly being TRBD1 (5 bases). The V end was cut by 3 bases, the J end by 5 bases, with 13 bases between. This CDR3 has 13 residues. Per the germline V gene, CDR1 is SQVTM and CDR2 is ANQGSEA. The CDR3 is CSVEDGQRYGYTF. The CDR3 region has the DNA TGCAGCGTTGAGGACGGACAACGATATGGCTACACCTTC. The full variable domain, in which reference TRBV29-1 and TRBJ1-2 provide the parts outside the CDR3, is SAVISQKPSRDICQRGTSLTIQCQVDSQVTMMFWYRQQPGQSLTLIATANQGSEATYESGFVIDKFPISRPNLTFSTLTVSNMSPEDSSIYLCSVEDGQRYGYTFGSGTRLTVV.

The chain carries TRBV29-1 and TRBJ1-1, with no clear D. In germline, CDR1 is SQVTM, CDR2 ANQGSEA. Trimming shortened V by 6 bases and J by 10 bases, and 12 bases separated the two germline ends. The CDR3 is made up of 10 amino acids. The CDR3 sequence is CSVAGRAAFF. The CDR3 bases are TGCAGCGTCGCCGGGAGGGCAGCTTTCTTT.

V gene TRBV6-6 combines with J gene TRBJ2-5; weak D call: TRBD1 (6 bases). Per the germline V gene, CDR1 is MNHNY and CDR2 is SVGAGI (reference sequence). This CDR3 spans 15 amino acids. V was shortened by 2 bases and J by 4 bases, with 14 bases between the two germline ends. The CDR3 sequence is CASSYQDRGTETQYF. CDR3 DNA: TGTGCCAGCAGTTACCAGGACAGAGGGACAGAGACCCAGTACTTC.

The chain uses TRBV30 and TRBJ1-4; D is unresolved. The germline CDR1 and CDR2 sequences are GTSNPN and SVGIG (reference sequence). The CDR3 spans 12 residues. The germline V and J ends were trimmed by 3 bases and 8 bases, with 10 bases remaining between them. The chain's CDR3 is CAWSPGGEKLFF. DNA for the CDR3: TGTGCCTGGAGCCCCGGCGGAGAAAAACTGTTTTTT. The whole variable domain, remainder taken from reference TRBV30 and TRBJ1-4, is SQTIHQWPATLVQPVGSPLSLECTVEGTSNPNLYWYRQAAGRGLQLLFYSVGIGQISSEVPQNLSASRPQDRQFILSSKKLLLSDSGFYLCAWSPGGEKLFFGSGTQLSVL.

This chain's CDR3 is CASSWNPGTANTGELFF. The CDR3 bases are TGCGCCAGCAGCTGGAACCCTGGAACGGCGAACACCGGGGAGCTGTTTTTT. This chain connects TRBV5-1 to TRBJ2-2; D is undetermined. The CDR3 runs 17 residues. Trimming cost V 3 bases and J 0 bases, with 15 bases left between them. Germline V lookup: CDR1 SGHRS, CDR2 YFSETQ.

The V and J genes are TRBV11-3 and TRBJ2-7; no definite D call. The CDR3 has 12 amino acids. The V end was cut by 5 bases, the J end by 3 bases, with 8 bases between. Germline CDR1 is SGHNT and CDR2 is YENEEA. In DNA form, the CDR3 reads TGTGCCAGCAGCCTACAAAACTACGAGCAGTACTTC. This translates into CASSLQNYEQYF. Drawing the rest from reference TRBV11-3 and TRBJ2-7, the complete variable domain is EAGVVQSPRYKIIEKKQPVAFWCNPISGHNTLYWYLQNLGQGPELLIRYENEEAVDDSQLPKDRFSAERLKGVDSTLKIQPAELGDSAVYLCASSLQNYEQYFGPGTRLTVT.

This clone was counted ten times or more. V usage is TRBV3-1 (or the pseudogene TRBV3-2) and J usage is TRBJ2-7; 8 bases map to TRBD2. Germline lookup yields CDR1 LGHDT and CDR2 YNNKEL (reference sequence). CDR3 length equals 13 residues. With V trimmed by 4 bases and J by 6 bases, 5 bases remained unmatched. This CDR3 is CASSPAGALEQYF. In nucleotides, the CDR3 is TGTGCCAGCAGCCCAGCGGGGGCCCTCGAGCAGTACTTC.

The chain uses TRBV7-7 and TRBJ2-7; TRBD1 or TRBD2 may be the D gene (5 bases each). The CDR3 loop spans 15 amino acids. Germline V CDR1 and CDR2: SSHAT, FNYEAQ (reference sequence). Trimming pared 5 bases from V and 6 bases from J, leaving 20 bases between. DNA for the CDR3: TGTGCCAGCAGCGAGCTTGGGGGTTTCAATAGCGAGCAGTACTTC. The encoded protein is CASSELGGFNSEQYF.

As DNA, the CDR3 is TGCAGTGCGAGTACTAGCGGGGGGAGCTACGAGCAGTACTTC. Protein product: CSASTSGGSYEQYF. The V call is TRBV20-1, the J call TRBJ2-7; 12 positions agree with TRBD2. The J segment lost 3 bases and the V segment lost 6 bases, leaving 6 bases of the junction unmatched. This CDR3 is built from 14 residues. Germline V gives CDR1 DFQATT, CDR2 SNEGSKA (reference sequence).

The rearrangement uses TRBV7-8 and TRBJ1-2, with D perhaps TRBD1 (6 bases). Deletions cut 2 bases from V and 8 bases from J, with 12 bases between. The CDR3 consists of 13 residues. Germline V lookup: CDR1 SGHVS, CDR2 FQNEAQ. CDR3 sequence: CASSLPGAVGYTF. In DNA form, the CDR3 reads TGTGCCAGCAGCTTACCGGGGGCGGTAGGCTACACCTTC.

The V call is TRBV6-5, the J call TRBJ2-4, with 9 bases that match TRBD1. The CDR3 is 15 residues long. Germline trimming cut 2 bases from V and 8 bases from J; bases unmatched to any gene: 7. The germline CDR1 and CDR2 sequences are MNHEY and SVGAGI. The chain's CDR3 is CASSYARDRVHIQYF. As DNA, the CDR3 is TGTGCCAGCAGTTACGCCCGGGACAGGGTCCACATTCAGTACTTC.

This chain joins TRBV27 and TRBJ2-7; 9 nucleotides line up with TRBD1. The CDR3 covers 14 residues. Germline values: CDR1 MNHEY, CDR2 SMNVEV (reference sequence). V gave up 2 bases and J gave up 3 bases; unmatched junction bases: 2. CDR3 nucleotide sequence: TGTGCCAGCAGTTTAATGGACAGGGGCTACGAGCAGTACTTC. It is translated as CASSLMDRGYEQYF.

The V gene is TRBV20-1, the J gene TRBJ2-4; no firm D call. Trimming removed 3 bases at V and 0 bases at J, with 15 bases between. Germline V lookup: CDR1 DFQATT, CDR2 SNEGSKA (reference sequence). This CDR3 spans 16 amino acids. CDR3 DNA: TGCAGTGCTAGTAATTTTCAGGTACTAGCCAAAAACATTCAGTACTTC. It specifies CSASNFQVLAKNIQYF.